The source of this TCR beta chain is a study of PD-1 blockade in classical Hodgkin lymphoma. Trimming cost V 0 bases and J 0 bases; bases outside gene matches: 4. The CDR3 consists of 16 residues. The germline V gene has CDR1 SGHDT and CDR2 YYEEEE. Method: immunoSEQ multiplex PCR; TCRdb's copy keeps in-frame clones and lacks some. The sample shows almost 95,000 clones, nearly 85% of them seen only once. Described time point: cycle 4 day 1 (C4D1), after more than 5 weeks of nivolumab. Every patient experienced relapse after autologous stem cell transplantation, and brentuximab vedotin exposure varied. The source of this sequence is a human donor with classical Hodgkin lymphoma. The chain joins TRBV5-6 to TRBJ1-2; TRBD1 agrees at 8 bases. The material sequenced was peripheral blood mononuclear cells (PBMCs), taken before the fourth cycle of nivolumab. Here the CDR3 reads CASSLGSGQANYGYTF. The CDR3 DNA follows: TGTGCCAGCAGCTTGGGATCGGGACAGGCTAACTATGGCTACACCTTC. Full variable domain (missing parts from reference TRBV5-6 and TRBJ1-2): DAGVTQSPTHLIKTRGQQVTLRCSPKSGHDTVSWYQQALGQGPQFIFQYYEEEERQRGNFPDRFSGHQFPNYSSELNVNALLLGDSALYLCASSLGSGQANYGYTFGSGTRLTVV.